The 11 T cell receptor beta chains listed next were all sequenced from one sample in a study of cytomegalovirus exposure and HLA in healthy donors. PCR amplification relied on 60 Vbeta primers (plus 13 Jbeta primers). Sequencing used immunoSEQ multiplex PCR; TCRdb keeps in-frame clones, though not all of them. The repertoire consists of roughly 84,000 clones, with 55% to 65% occurring once and the leading ten covering over 12%. The sequencing input was PBMCs. All receptors come from a middle-aged woman in good health and CMV-seropositive.

V and J are TRBV5-1 and TRBJ2-7, with 7 bases fitting TRBD2. CDR1 and CDR2 from the germline V gene are SGHRS and YFSETQ. After removal of 0 bases from V and 2 bases from J, the junction contained 8 bases not matched to a gene. The CDR3 is made up of 16 amino acids. CDR3 in amino acids: CASSLGVGGRAYEQYF. CDR3 in DNA: TGCGCCAGCAGCTTGGGGGTTGGGGGGAGGGCCTACGAGCAGTACTTC.

The V gene is TRBV13, the J gene TRBJ2-5; D gene uncertain. Deletions cut 2 bases from V and 5 bases from J, with 6 bases between. CDR1 is PRHDT and CDR2 is FYEKMQ in the germline V gene (reference sequence). This CDR3 comprises 12 residues. The CDR3: CASSLNSETQYF. In DNA form, the CDR3 reads TGTGCCAGCAGCTTAAATTCGGAGACCCAGTACTTC.

The chain carries TRBV19 and TRBJ1-5, with 7 positions matching TRBD1. The germline CDR1 and CDR2 sequences are LNHDA and SQIVND (reference sequence). The CDR3 covers 14 residues. V lost 6 bases, J lost 7 bases, and 9 bases stayed unmatched. The CDR3 DNA is TGTGCCAGTAGCCCGACAGGGTTGATACAGCCCCAGCATTTT. It yields the protein CASSPTGLIQPQHF. Based on the CDR3 plus reference TRBV19 and TRBJ1-5, the full variable domain is DGGITQSPKYLFRKEGQNVTLSCEQNLNHDAMYWYRQDPGQGLRLIYYSQIVNDFQKGDIAEGYSVSREKKESFPLTVTSAQKNPTAFYLCASSPTGLIQPQHFGDGTRLSIL.

The chain recombines TRBV28 with TRBJ2-7; 10 positions match TRBD2. The junction had 5 bases not matched to a gene; V was cut back by 5 bases and J by 7 bases. The germline CDR1 and CDR2 sequences are MDHEN and SYDVKM. CDR3 length: 13 residues. The CDR3 bases are TGTGCCAGCAGTCCCCTAGCGGGAGTGGAGCAGTACTTC. It yields the protein CASSPLAGVEQYF.

The rearrangement links TRBV7-2 to TRBJ2-5; 10 bases line up with TRBD2. J gave up 5 bases and V 5 bases, and 14 bases lay outside the gene matches. The CDR3 covers 17 residues. Germline CDR1 is SGHTA and CDR2 is FQGNSA. Here the CDR3 reads CASSANGASGSRETQYF. In nucleotides, the CDR3 is TGTGCCAGCAGCGCAAATGGGGCTAGCGGGAGTCGGGAGACCCAGTACTTC.

The gene calls are TRBV28 and TRBJ2-7, with TRBD2 matching 9 bases. The CDR3 covers 16 residues. Germline V CDR1 and CDR2: MDHEN, SYDVKM. V shed 6 bases and J 1 base; nucleotides not matched to a gene: 10. The chain's CDR3 is CASSLGAGGTSYEQYF. CDR3 coding DNA: TGTGCCAGCAGCTTAGGGGCGGGAGGGACTTCCTACGAGCAGTACTTC.

This chain uses TRBV28 with TRBJ1-4; 9 bases match TRBD1. The junction had 17 bases not matched to a gene; V was cut back by 10 bases and J by 8 bases. CDR1 and CDR2 from the germline V gene are MDHEN and SYDVKM. This CDR3 spans 16 amino acids. CDR3 in amino acids: CATSSSQQGAREKLFF. The CDR3 bases are TGTGCCACTTCCTCATCACAACAGGGGGCGAGAGAAAAACTGTTTTTT.

CDR3 coding DNA: TGTGCCACCAGCAGAGATCGGTTTTCCTACGAGCAGTACTTC. It is translated as CATSRDRFSYEQYF. This chain links TRBV15 with TRBJ2-7; D is unclear. The CDR3 contains 14 residues. The ends were cut back, 0 bases at V and 1 base at J, with 7 bases in the middle. Looked up from germline, CDR1 is LNHNV and CDR2 is YYDKDF (reference sequence).

J is TRBJ2-3 and V is TRBV6-6; 10 nucleotides match TRBD2. V lost 6 bases, J lost 5 bases, and 11 bases stayed unmatched. CDR1 and CDR2 (germline): MNHNY, SVGAGI (reference sequence). The CDR3 spans 16 residues. The CDR3 DNA reads TGTGCCAGCAGCCCTCTAGCGGGAGAGGATATAGATACGCAGTATTTT. Encoded protein: CASSPLAGEDIDTQYF.

The chain has TRBV7-9 and TRBJ2-2; 7 bases line up with TRBD1. With 6 bases clipped from V and 6 bases from J, the junction kept 4 bases outside the gene matches. The CDR3 covers 13 residues. Per germline, CDR1 SEHNR and CDR2 FQNEAQ (reference sequence). CDR3 nucleotide sequence: TGTGCCAGCAGACAGGGGTCGTCCGGGGAGCTGTTTTTT. Residues: CASRQGSSGELFF.

The chain links TRBV28 to TRBJ1-1, with D perhaps matching TRBD1 (5 bases). Germline lookup yields CDR1 MDHEN and CDR2 SYDVKM. Deletions cut 6 bases from V and 7 bases from J, with 15 bases between. This CDR3 is 13 amino acids long. CDR3 sequence reads: CASSPGTDYEAFF. CDR3 in DNA: TGTGCCAGCAGCCCAGGGACGGACTATGAAGCTTTCTTT.